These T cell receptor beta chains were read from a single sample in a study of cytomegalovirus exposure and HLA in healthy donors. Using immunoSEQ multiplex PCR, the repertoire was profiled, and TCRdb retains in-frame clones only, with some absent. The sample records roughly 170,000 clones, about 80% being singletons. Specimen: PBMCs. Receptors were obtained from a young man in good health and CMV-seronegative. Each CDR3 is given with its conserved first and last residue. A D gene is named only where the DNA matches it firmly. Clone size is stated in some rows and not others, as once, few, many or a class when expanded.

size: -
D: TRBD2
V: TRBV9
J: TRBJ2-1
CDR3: CASSAGLAEHNEQFF
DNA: TGTGCCAGCAGCGCCGGACTAGCGGAGCATAATGAGCAGTTCTTC

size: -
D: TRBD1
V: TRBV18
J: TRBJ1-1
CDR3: CASSPRLQGGTEAFF
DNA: TGTGCCAGCTCACCACGTCTACAGGGGGGCACTGAAGCTTTCTTT

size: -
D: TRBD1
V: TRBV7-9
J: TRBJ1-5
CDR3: CASSNSRDRAFGQPQHF
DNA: TGTGCCAGCAGCAACTCCAGGGACAGGGCGTTTGGTCAGCCCCAGCATTTT

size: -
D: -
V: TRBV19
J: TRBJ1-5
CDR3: CASSVQGWDQPQHF
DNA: TGTGCCAGTAGTGTACAGGGTTGGGATCAGCCCCAGCATTTT

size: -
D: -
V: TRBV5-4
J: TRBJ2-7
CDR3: CASSLDITYEQYF
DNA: TGTGCCAGCAGCTTGGACATTACCTACGAGCAGTACTTC

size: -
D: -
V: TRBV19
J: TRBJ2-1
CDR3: CASTNLYSNEQFF
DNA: TGTGCCAGTACCAACTTGTACAGCAATGAGCAGTTCTTC

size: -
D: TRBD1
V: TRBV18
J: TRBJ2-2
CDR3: CASSPGQYGELFF
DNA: TGTGCCAGCTCACCGGGACAGTACGGGGAGCTGTTTTTT

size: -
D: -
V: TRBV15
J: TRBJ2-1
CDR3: CATSRDWAGDRGEQFF
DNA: TGTGCCACCAGCAGAGATTGGGCAGGGGATCGGGGCGAGCAGTTCTTC

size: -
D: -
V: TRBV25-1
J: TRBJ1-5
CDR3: CASSEFGGHQPQHF
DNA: TGTGCCAGCAGTGAATTTGGGGGCCATCAGCCCCAGCATTTT

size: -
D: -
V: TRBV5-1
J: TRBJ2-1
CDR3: CASSLLERNSYNEQFF
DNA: TGCGCCAGCAGTTTGTTGGAGCGGAACTCCTACAATGAGCAGTTCTTC

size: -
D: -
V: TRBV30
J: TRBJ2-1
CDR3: CAWSAGSNWFF
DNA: TGTGCCTGGAGTGCGGGAAGTAATTGGTTCTTC

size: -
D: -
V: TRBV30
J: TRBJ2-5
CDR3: CAWSLMETQYF
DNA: TGTGCCTGGAGCTTAATGGAGACCCAGTACTTC

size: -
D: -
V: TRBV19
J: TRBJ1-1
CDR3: CASSITGAPNTEAFF
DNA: TGTGCCAGTAGTATAACGGGAGCACCGAACACTGAAGCTTTCTTT

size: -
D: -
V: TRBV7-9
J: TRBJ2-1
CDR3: CASSLGADEQFF
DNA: TGTGCCAGCAGCTTAGGGGCAGACGAGCAGTTCTTC

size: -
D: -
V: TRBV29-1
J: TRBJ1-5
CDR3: CSVATNAGQPQHF
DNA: TGCAGCGTGGCCACGAACGCTGGCCAGCCCCAGCATTTT

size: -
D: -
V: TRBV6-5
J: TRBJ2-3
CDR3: CASREGLGDTQYF
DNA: TGTGCCAGCAGGGAGGGACTGGGAGATACGCAGTATTTT

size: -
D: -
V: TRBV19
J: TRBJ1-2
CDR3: CASSYHTADYGYTF
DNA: TGTGCCAGTAGTTACCACACAGCGGACTATGGCTACACCTTC

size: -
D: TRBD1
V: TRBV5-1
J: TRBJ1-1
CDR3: CASSEDRGRRNTEAFF
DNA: TGCGCCAGCAGCGAGGACAGGGGGCGTCGGAACACTGAAGCTTTCTTT

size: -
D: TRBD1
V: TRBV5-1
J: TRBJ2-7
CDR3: CASSPPGQGSEQYF
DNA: TGCGCCAGCAGCCCGCCGGGACAGGGTTCCGAGCAGTACTTC

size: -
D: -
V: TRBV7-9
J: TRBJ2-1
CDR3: CASTTLAGPSPNEQFF
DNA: TGTGCCAGCACCACTCTCGCGGGGCCCAGTCCAAATGAGCAGTTCTTC

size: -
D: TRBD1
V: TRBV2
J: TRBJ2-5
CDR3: CASSDLGDSLLRAQYF
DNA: TGTGCCAGCAGCGACCTGGGGGACAGCCTTCTCCGCGCCCAGTACTTC

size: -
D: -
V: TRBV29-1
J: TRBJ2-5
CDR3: CSVETWSPQETQYF
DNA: TGCAGCGTTGAAACGTGGAGCCCCCAAGAGACCCAGTACTTC

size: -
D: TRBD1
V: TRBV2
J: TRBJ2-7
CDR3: CASTAPEGQGAAYEQYF
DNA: TGTGCCAGCACCGCCCCGGAGGGGCAGGGGGCTGCCTACGAGCAGTACTTC

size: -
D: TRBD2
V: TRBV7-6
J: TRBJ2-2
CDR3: CASSLRLAGGTGELFF
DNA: TGTGCCAGCAGCTTACGGCTAGCGGGAGGAACCGGGGAGCTGTTTTTT

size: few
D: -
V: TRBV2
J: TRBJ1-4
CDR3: CASNKVAGTNEKLFF
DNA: TGTGCCAGCAACAAAGTGGCAGGGACTAATGAAAAACTGTTTTTT